What follows are 12 T cell receptor beta chains derived from one specimen sequenced in a study of human T cells and chemical hapten exposure (dated by TCRdb to the early 2020s). The library relied on RACE. The sequencer listed for this sample is NextSeq 500. TCRdb trimmed the raw reads at Q25, called clones with MiXCR and kept productive beta chains. Records with the same CDR3 protein are collapsed into one entry carrying the most frequent genes and DNA. This sample has approximately 110,000 distinct CDR3 sequences in its table, and 9.2% of those were observed once. The top ten clones comprise around 3.1% of the sample. Interpreted using the paper, the time point label stands for: patch test 2, 6 weeks after DPC sensitization. Reading the label with the study, this specimen's treatment or condition is: therapeutic diphenylcyclopropenone sensitization with weekly scalp DPC. Here the sequenced sample was whole blood, taken in connection with sensitization to the hapten diphenylcyclopropenone (DPC). Source of these receptors: a woman in her forties with alopecia areata. Some clones in this sample may be carry-over from other donors' samples.

V is TRBV3-1 and J is TRBJ2-1, with D possibly being TRBD1 (5 bases). V was cut by 4 bases and J by 12 bases, with 13 bases left in between. Germline CDR1 LGHDT, CDR2 YNNKEL (reference sequence). The CDR3 has 12 residues. The CDR3, as DNA: TGTGCCAGCAGCCTCCCAGGGTTTAGGCAGTTCTTC. Amino acid sequence: CASSLPGFRQFF.

In its sample, this clonotype was seen a few times. The chain links TRBV13 to TRBJ2-1; a weak D match, TRBD2 (5 bases). The CDR3 runs to 13 residues. The V gene's germline CDR1 is PRHDT and CDR2 FYEKMQ (reference sequence). The V end was cut by 4 bases, the J end by 4 bases, with 8 bases between. The CDR3 region is CASSSLGYNEQFF. CDR3 in DNA: TGTGCCAGCAGCTCACTAGGGTACAATGAGCAGTTCTTC.

This clonotype has a count of ten or more. The CDR3 reads CASSLWFTSTDTQYF. CDR3 in DNA: TGTGCCAGCAGCCTCTGGTTCACTAGCACAGATACGCAGTATTTT. The J gene is TRBJ2-3, the V gene TRBV5-5; D gene uncertain. V was shortened by 4 bases and J by 0 bases, with 12 bases between the two germline ends. The germline gives CDR1 SGHKS, CDR2 YYEKEE (reference sequence). The CDR3 has 15 amino acids.

This clonotype has a handful of counts. V gene TRBV6-2 or TRBV6-3 combines with J gene TRBJ1-1; D is perhaps TRBD1 (6 bases). This CDR3 contains 14 residues. Trimming stripped 5 bases from V and 7 bases from J, with 17 bases between. Per germline, CDR1 MNHEY and CDR2 SVGEGT. The CDR3 DNA reads TGTGCCAGCAGTACCCTCTTGGAGGGGGATGAAGCTTTCTTT. Translated: CASSTLLEGDEAFF.

This clonotype appeared a few times. The chain recombines TRBV6-2 or TRBV6-3 with TRBJ2-5; D uncertain. The CDR3 extends over 15 amino acids. Trimming shortened V by 5 bases and J by 0 bases, and 13 bases separated the two germline ends. Germline loops: CDR1 MNHEY, CDR2 SVGEGT. CDR3 DNA sequence: TGTGCCAGCAGTAACCCGCAGGATTACCAAGAGACCCAGTACTTC. Its protein is CASSNPQDYQETQYF.

In this sample, this clonotype turned up many times. The chain couples TRBV6-5 to TRBJ1-5; D possibly corresponds to TRBD1 (6 bases). Germline CDR1 reads MNHEY; CDR2 reads SVGAGI. The CDR3 is made up of 14 amino acids. V gave up 4 bases and J gave up 4 bases, with 11 bases separating them. CDR3 bases: TGTGCCAGCAGTTCCCTCGACAGGAATCAGCCCCAGCATTTT. Translation: CASSSLDRNQPQHF.

As DNA, the CDR3 is TGTGCCAGCAGCTCCTACGGGCTAAATAGCAATCAGCCCCAGCATTTT. It codes for CASSSYGLNSNQPQHF. This chain uses TRBV7-2 with TRBJ1-5, with no clear D. The CDR3 is 16 amino acids. Trimming stripped 4 bases from V and 0 bases from J, with 13 bases between. Germline values: CDR1 SGHTA, CDR2 FQGNSA.

The gene calls are TRBV2 and TRBJ2-5, with 9 bases identical to TRBD2. The CDR3 length is 16 residues. Germline CDR1 and CDR2: SNHLY and FYNNEI. V shed 7 bases, J shed 4 bases, and the junction held 13 bases outside the gene matches. The CDR3 reads CASTEIAGARAETQYF. CDR3 in DNA: TGTGCCAGCACCGAAATAGCGGGGGCCAGGGCAGAGACCCAGTACTTC.

This clonotype was seen ten or more times. The chain is built from TRBV12-3 or TRBV12-4 and TRBJ1-5; a possible D gene is TRBD1 (6 bases). This CDR3 contains 14 residues. V was clipped by 3 bases and J by 6 bases, with 12 bases between them. DNA for the CDR3: TGTGCCAGCAGTTTGTTTCAGGGGTTTCAGCCCCAGCATTTT. Protein sequence: CASSLFQGFQPQHF.

This clonotype was detected ten times or more. This rearrangement joins TRBV29-1 to TRBJ2-7; D might be TRBD1 or TRBD2, each matching 6 bases. Germline CDR1 SQVTM, CDR2 ANQGSEA. The V end was cut by 4 bases, the J end by 0 bases, with 7 bases between. The CDR3 extends over 12 amino acids. The CDR3 region is CSVAGASYEQYF. In nucleotides, the CDR3 is TGCAGCGTTGCGGGGGCCTCCTACGAGCAGTACTTC.

Ten or more counts support this clonotype. The CDR3 nucleotides read TGTGCCAGCAGGCTGGCAGGGGGCCCTGCGAACCACTTT. The encoded protein is CASRLAGGPANHF. The chain carries TRBV6-2 or TRBV6-3 and TRBJ1-6; 8 positions agree with TRBD1. Germline lookup yields CDR1 MNHEY and CDR2 SVGEGT. The ends lost 6 bases at V and 18 bases at J; junction bases unmatched: 13. The CDR3 loop spans 13 amino acids.

This clonotype was seen many times. The CDR3 is CASSDSVNEKLFF. CDR3 nucleotide sequence: TGTGCTTCGTCGGACAGCGTTAATGAAAAACTGTTTTTT. V gene TRBV28 combines with J gene TRBJ1-4; TRBD1 might be the D (6 bases). The germline CDR1 and CDR2 sequences are MDHEN and SYDVKM. The CDR3 has 13 residues.